These 25 T cell receptor beta chains originate from one sample sequenced in a study of T cells in women clearing cervical HPV infection. Data came from immunoSEQ multiplex PCR; TCRdb stores just in-frame clones and leaves some out. Its listing shows about 20,000 clones. Material for sequencing was blood buffy coat. Source of these receptors: a woman aged 18 to 75 with a cervical HPV16 infection that either progressed to CIN3+ or cleared (not recorded which).

To note about this clone: The CDR3 end falls 3 residues outside the read, so it is completed with the germline J gene. This rearrangement joins TRBV14 to TRBJ1-1, with 7 nucleotides matching TRBD1. The CDR3 totals 13 residues. In germline, CDR1 is SGHDN, CDR2 FVKESK. The covered CDR3 bases are TGTGCCAGCAGCCCAAAGACAGGGCGCAAA. It translates to CASSPKTGRK. The entire CDR3 reads CASSPKTGRKAFF.

Details on this clone: The read finishes 3 residues shy of the CDR3 end, and the germline J gene is used to complete it. The rearrangement uses TRBV5-1 and TRBJ2-7, with D maybe TRBD2 (6 bases). Trimming took off 0 bases at V and 6 bases at J, with 13 bases between the two ends. Per germline, CDR1 SGHRS and CDR2 YFSETQ. This CDR3 comprises 14 residues. The CDR3 sequence: CASSLDGGYSEQYF. The sequenced CDR3 bases are TGCGCCAGCAGCTTGGACGGGGGATATAGCGAG.

As concerns this clone: Read sequence stops 3 residues before the CDR3 end, and the germline J gene provides the missing end. The chain carries TRBV6-2 or TRBV6-3 and TRBJ2-7, with a weak D call TRBD1 (5 bases). CDR1 is MNHEY, CDR2 SVGEGT, per germline. V was trimmed by 1 base and J by 5 bases, leaving 12 bases between them. This CDR3 is built from 14 residues. CDR3 amino acids: CASSYFQGTHEQYF. The covered CDR3 bases are TGTGCCAGCAGTTACTTCCAGGGTACCCACGAG.

Of note for this clone: The read terminates 3 residues before the CDR3 end, so the remaining end is supplied by the germline J gene. The chain carries TRBV10-3 and TRBJ2-1, with D unresolved. Trimming shortened V by 1 base and J by 6 bases, and 16 bases separated the two germline ends. Germline loops: CDR1 ENHRY, CDR2 SYGVKD. The CDR3 has 16 residues. CDR3 region: CAISEYKGPARNEQFF. CDR3 DNA, as far as it was read: TGTGCCATCAGTGAGTATAAGGGTCCGGCCCGCAATGAG.

For this clone: The read terminates 3 residues ahead of where the CDR3 ends, so the germline J gene completes it. The chain employs TRBV12-3 or TRBV12-4 and TRBJ1-1; D call uncertain. CDR3 length: 17 residues. Trimming shortened V by 3 bases and J by 0 bases, and 17 bases separated the two germline ends. CDR3 residues: CASSFGLFGLMNTEAFF. The covered CDR3 bases are TGTGCCAGCAGTTTTGGGCTGTTTGGCCTCATGAACACTGAA.

With respect to this clone: The read is 3 residues too short to cover the CDR3 end, so that end is filled in from the germline J gene. The chain links TRBV28 to TRBJ2-5; perhaps TRBD1 as D (6 bases). CDR3 length: 14 amino acids. CDR1 MDHEN and CDR2 SYDVKM come from the germline V gene. V was shortened by 1 base and J by 4 bases, with 10 bases between the two germline ends. The CDR3 here is CASSLSPRGETQYF. The CDR3 bases that were read are TGTGCCAGCAGTTTATCCCCCAGGGGAGAGACC.

For this clone: The CDR3 end is not reached by the read, which stops 3 residues before it; the germline J gene fills it in. This sequence joins TRBV18 and TRBJ1-2; 7 nucleotides align to TRBD1. CDR1 and CDR2 from the germline V gene are KGHSH and LQKENI. The CDR3 covers 16 residues. The CDR3 loop is CASSPPLTGYQDTYTF. The sequenced CDR3 bases are TGTGCCAGCTCACCACCGCTGACAGGGTACCAAGATACC.

To note about this clone: The CDR3 extends 3 residues past the end of the read, so its final part is completed from the germline J gene. This rearrangement joins TRBV3-1 (or the pseudogene TRBV3-2) to TRBJ2-3; D possibly corresponds to TRBD2 (6 bases). Germline loops: CDR1 LGHDT, CDR2 YNNKEL (reference sequence). V gave up 0 bases and J gave up 5 bases, with 9 bases separating them. CDR3 size: 14 residues. The CDR3 reads CASSQDAGIDTQYF. The covered CDR3 bases are TGTGCCAGCAGCCAAGACGCGGGAATAGATACG.

Details on this clone: The read gets to within 3 residues of the CDR3 end, and the germline J gene fills in the rest. The chain is built from TRBV6-2 or TRBV6-3 and TRBJ1-5; perhaps TRBD1 as D (5 bases). V was pared by 6 bases and J by 5 bases, with 11 bases between. The germline V gene encodes CDR1 MNHEY and CDR2 SVGEGT. This CDR3 comprises 13 residues. The covered CDR3 bases are TGTGCCAGCAGACTTGACAGTTATCAGCCC. Its translation: CASRLDSYQP. The whole CDR3 reads CASRLDSYQPQHF.

The sequenced CDR3 bases are TGTGCCAGCAGGTTCCGCGGGGGGGCGGAGACG. Residues: CASRFRGGAET. The whole CDR3 protein is CASRFRGGAETQYF. The chain is built from TRBV5-6 and TRBJ2-3, with 9 nucleotides matching TRBD2. The observed sequence ends 3 residues before the CDR3 terminus, with the missing tail filled in from the germline J gene. This CDR3 comprises 14 residues. Germline V gene sequence: CDR1 SGHDT, CDR2 YYEEEE.

A word on this clone: The read gets to within 3 residues of the CDR3 end, and the germline J gene fills in the rest. The chain uses TRBV7-9 and TRBJ2-5, with D perhaps matching TRBD1 or TRBD2 (5 bases each). CDR3 size: 13 residues. CDR1 is SEHNR, CDR2 FQNEAQ, per germline (reference sequence). Trimming cost V 5 bases and J 5 bases, with 12 bases left between them. The CDR3 sequence is CASSPRGSETQYF. The sequenced CDR3 bases are TGTGCCAGCAGCCCGAGGGGTTCGGAGACC.

Worth noting for this clone: The junction does not match germline at one end; this may be a read error. The read ends 3 residues before the CDR3 terminus; that terminus is restored from the germline J gene. This sequence joins TRBV5-1 and TRBJ2-5; TRBD1 aligns across 8 bases. The CDR3 loop spans 15 amino acids. From germline, CDR1 is SGHRS and CDR2 YFSETQ. CDR3 residues: CASSLDRESTDTQYF. The sequenced part of the CDR3 DNA is TGCGCCAGCAGTTTGGACAGGGAATCTACAGATACC.

As regards this clone: The CDR3 end is not reached by the read, which stops 3 residues before it; the germline J gene fills it in. At the DNA level, this CDR3 is encoded by other sequences in the same sample as well. V gene TRBV19 combines with J gene TRBJ1-1; the match to TRBD1 covers 8 bases. The CDR3 contains 16 residues. Germline V gene data show CDR1 as LNHDA and CDR2 as SQIVND (reference sequence). Partial CDR3 DNA: TGTGCCAGTAGTCATCTGGGGGGGACAGGCCAAGAGACC. Protein: CASSHLGGTGQET. The full CDR3 protein reads CASSHLGGTGQETAFF.

As to this clone: From the germline J gene comes the end of the CDR3, since the read stops 3 residues before it. The rearrangement uses TRBV12-3 or TRBV12-4 and TRBJ1-1; weak D call: TRBD1 (5 bases). The length of the CDR3 is 15 residues. V lost 6 bases and J lost 1, with 15 bases in between. CDR3 residues: CASSWAGVSNTEAFF. The part of the CDR3 DNA that was read is TGTGCCAGCAGCTGGGCGGGGGTTTCGAACACTGAA.

On this clone: The CDR3 end lies 3 residues beyond the end of the read and is filled in from the germline J gene. The chain employs TRBV2 and TRBJ2-5; D gene uncertain. This CDR3 region has 13 residues. The V gene lost 7 bases and the J gene lost 1 base, with 10 bases spanning the gap. Germline values: CDR1 SNHLY, CDR2 FYNNEI. The CDR3: CASTGQTQETQYF. CDR3 bases read: TGTGCCAGCACTGGGCAGACCCAAGAGACC. The full variable domain, in which reference TRBV2 and TRBJ2-5 provide the parts outside the CDR3, is EPEVTQTPSHQVTQMGQEVILRCVPISNHLYFYWYRQILGQKVEFLVSFYNNEISEKSEIFDDQFSVERPDGSNFTLKIRSTKLEDSAMYFCASTGQTQETQYFGPGTRLLVL.

Of note for this clone: The read terminates 3 residues ahead of where the CDR3 ends, so the germline J gene completes it. The V and J genes are TRBV7-9 and TRBJ2-3; 9 nucleotides match TRBD1. The CDR3 contains 13 residues. The germline gives CDR1 SEHNR, CDR2 FQNEAQ (reference sequence). The CDR3 bases that were read are TGTGCCAGTGGGACAGGGCCCCAAGAGACG. Translating gives CASGTGPQET. The CDR3 as a whole reads CASGTGPQETQYF.

The CDR3 protein is CASKGESGNQPQHF. The covered CDR3 bases are TGTGCCAGCAAGGGTGAGTCGGGCAATCAGCCC. This chain uses TRBV2 with TRBJ1-5, with D unclear. The read ends 3 residues early relative to the CDR3; the germline J gene fills the gap. CDR1 SNHLY and CDR2 FYNNEI come from the germline V gene. The CDR3 has 14 residues. The germline V and J ends were trimmed by 7 bases and 2 bases, with 12 bases remaining between them.

A word on this clone: The read terminates 3 residues ahead of where the CDR3 ends, so the germline J gene completes it. The chain joins TRBV19 to TRBJ1-5, with TRBD1 matching over 8 bases. Germline loops: CDR1 LNHDA, CDR2 SQIVND (reference sequence). Trimming removed 5 bases from V and 6 bases from J; junction bases left unmatched: 3. This CDR3 contains 13 residues. The CDR3 sequence is CASSQGAVQPQHF. CDR3 DNA (partial): TGTGCCAGTAGTCAGGGGGCGGTTCAGCCC.

Comments on this clone: The read falls 3 residues short of the CDR3 end, and the missing part is taken from the germline J gene. This chain connects TRBV28 to TRBJ2-1; no clear D. Germline V gene lookup returns CDR1 MDHEN and CDR2 SYDVKM. CDR3 length: 13 residues. V lost 3 bases to trimming and J lost 8 bases, with 11 bases between them. The chain's CDR3 is CASSFLLGDEQFF. The sequenced CDR3 bases are TGTGCCAGCAGTTTCCTCCTAGGCGATGAG.

For this clone: The read falls 3 residues short of the CDR3 end, and the missing part is taken from the germline J gene. V and J are TRBV5-1 and TRBJ1-2, with D tentatively TRBD1 (5 bases). The germline CDR1 and CDR2 sequences are SGHRS and YFSETQ. The length of the CDR3 is 14 residues. The part of the CDR3 DNA that was read is TGCGCCAGCAGCCAGACTCAGGGCCTGCGGGGC. Amino acids: CASSQTQGLRG. The complete CDR3 sequence is CASSQTQGLRGYTF.

In the case of this clone: The CDR3 end is not reached by the read, which stops 3 residues before it; the germline J gene fills it in. The V gene is TRBV5-6, the J gene TRBJ1-6; D call uncertain. The CDR3 spans 13 residues. The germline CDR1 and CDR2 sequences are SGHDT and YYEEEE. Trimming removed 4 bases at V and 10 bases at J, with 12 bases between. The CDR3 here is CASSTEVRSPLHF. CDR3 bases read: TGTGCCAGCAGCACCGAGGTCCGCTCACCC.

A word on this clone: Read data end 3 residues before the CDR3 end; the end is taken from the germline J gene. V is TRBV5-1 and J is TRBJ1-1; 7 nucleotides match TRBD1. Unmatched junction bases numbered 8, after V lost 5 bases and J lost 1 base. Germline CDR1 reads SGHRS; CDR2 reads YFSETQ. The CDR3 sequence is 15 residues long. Here the CDR3 reads CASRDDRAGNTEAFF. The covered CDR3 bases are TGCGCCAGCAGGGACGACAGGGCGGGGAACACTGAA.

A word on this clone: The CDR3 goes on 3 residues after the read ends, and that part is filled in from the germline J gene. This chain connects TRBV2 to TRBJ2-1, with a tentative D call TRBD2 (5 bases). CDR1 and CDR2 from the germline V gene are SNHLY and FYNNEI. The CDR3 has 13 residues. The V end lost 3 bases, the J end lost 4 bases, and 7 bases lay between the germline ends. The CDR3 protein is CASSEGGYNEQFF. CDR3 bases read: TGTGCCAGCAGTGAGGGCGGGTACAATGAG.

A note on this clone: The DNA ends 3 residues before the CDR3 does, and the rest of the CDR3 is filled in from the germline J gene. The chain recombines TRBV4-2 with TRBJ2-5, with TRBD2 matching 8 bases. This CDR3 is 14 amino acids long. Germline CDR1 reads LGHNA; CDR2 reads YNFKEQ. The trim removed 1 base at V and 4 bases at J, leaving 2 bases unmatched. This CDR3 reads CASSQAGGGETQYF. The sequenced CDR3 bases are TGTGCCAGCAGCCAAGCGGGGGGGGGAGAGACC.

Remarks on this clone: The read finishes 3 residues shy of the CDR3 end, and the germline J gene is used to complete it. V usage is TRBV4-1 and J usage is TRBJ2-3, with 9 positions matching TRBD1. The CDR3 loop spans 14 amino acids. Germline V gene lookup returns CDR1 MGHRA and CDR2 YSYEKL. The J segment lost 6 bases and the V segment lost 4 bases, leaving 5 bases of the junction unmatched. CDR3 DNA, as far as it was read: TGCGCCAGCAGCCTCGGGGACAGGGTCGATACG. Its translation is CASSLGDRVDT. The CDR3 as a whole reads CASSLGDRVDTQYF.